The next 11 T cell receptor beta chains were all read from a single sample in a study of radiotherapy plus CTLA-4 blockade in lung cancer. Profiled with immunoSEQ multiplex PCR; TCRdb holds only in-frame clones, not every one. The data show about 68,000 clones, approximately 79% seen once. Sample: peripheral blood, taken from a patient treated with radiotherapy plus ipilimumab. The receptors derive from a human donor with non-small cell lung cancer who had a complete response to radiotherapy plus ipilimumab.

The genes are TRBV29-1 and TRBJ1-2, with TRBD1 matching 7 bases. Germline V gene data show CDR1 as SQVTM and CDR2 as ANQGSEA. The CDR3 covers 12 residues. CDR3 nucleotide sequence: TGCAGTGCCGGACAGGAGCTTTATGGCTACACCTTC. Translating gives CSAGQELYGYTF.

The chain recombines TRBV25-1 with TRBJ2-2; D may be TRBD1 or TRBD2 (5 bases each). The V end was cut by 7 bases, the J end by 1 base, with 16 bases between. This CDR3 is 16 amino acids long. Germline assignment: CDR1 MGHDK and CDR2 SYGVNS. The CDR3 DNA sequence: TGTGCCAGCATGAGAGGGGTGGCAGGGAACACCGGGGAGCTGTTTTTT. Protein product: CASMRGVAGNTGELFF.

The CDR3 loop is CASSHRGGVRQPQHF. The CDR3 DNA reads as TGCGCCAGCAGTCATCGGGGAGGGGTGAGACAGCCCCAGCATTTT. This chain connects TRBV23-1 to TRBJ1-5; weak D call: TRBD1 (5 bases). TRBV23-1 is recorded as an ORF, its role being uncertain. This CDR3 contains 15 residues. The V and J ends lost 3 bases and 7 bases respectively, with 16 bases between them.

The V and J genes are TRBV7-8 and TRBJ2-5; D is possibly TRBD2 (6 bases). Trimming pared 5 bases from V and 5 bases from J, leaving 21 bases between. Per the germline V gene, CDR1 is SGHVS and CDR2 is FQNEAQ. The CDR3 consists of 16 residues. The CDR3 spells CASSRPRGVSEETQYF. For the CDR3, the DNA is TGTGCCAGCAGCCGACCTCGCGGGGTCTCGGAGGAGACCCAGTACTTC.

This clone was found once. This chain joins TRBV30 and TRBJ1-1; 9 bases line up with TRBD1. V gave up 6 bases and J gave up 3 bases; unmatched junction bases: 5. Germline V gene sequence: CDR1 GTSNPN, CDR2 SVGIG (reference sequence). The CDR3 runs 13 residues. CDR3 sequence reads: CACHRGRDTEAFF. In nucleotides, the CDR3 is TGTGCCTGCCACAGGGGGCGCGACACTGAAGCTTTCTTT.

The chain links TRBV30 to TRBJ2-2; tentatively, D is TRBD1 (6 bases). Germline lookup yields CDR1 GTSNPN and CDR2 SVGIG (reference sequence). V lost 2 bases to trimming and J lost 7 bases, with 11 bases between them. The CDR3 runs 13 residues. CDR3 in amino acids: CAWSSTGSGELFF. The CDR3 DNA reads TGTGCCTGGAGTTCCACAGGGAGCGGGGAGCTGTTTTTT. Together with reference TRBV30 and TRBJ2-2, the CDR3 gives the full variable domain: SQTIHQWPATLVQPVGSPLSLECTVEGTSNPNLYWYRQAAGRGLQLLFYSVGIGQISSEVPQNLSASRPQDRQFILSSKKLLLSDSGFYLCAWSSTGSGELFFGEGSRLTVL.

J is TRBJ2-2 and V is TRBV29-1, with D possibly matching TRBD2 (6 bases). In germline, CDR1 is SQVTM, CDR2 ANQGSEA. CDR3 length: 15 amino acids. Trimming removed 0 bases at V and 5 bases at J, with 13 bases between. CDR3 sequence: CSVEDGGGHTGELFF. The CDR3 DNA reads TGCAGCGTTGAAGATGGGGGAGGTCATACCGGGGAGCTGTTTTTT.

CDR3 residues: CASSQGGGYTF. The DNA for the CDR3 is TGTGCCAGCAGCCAGGGTGGTGGCTACACCTTC. The V call is TRBV16, the J call TRBJ1-2; D gene uncertain. Per the germline V gene, CDR1 is KGHSY and CDR2 is FQNENV. The length of the CDR3 is 11 residues. Trimming stripped 3 bases from V and 7 bases from J, with 6 bases between.

The chain uses TRBV9 and TRBJ1-4; 9 nucleotides agree with TRBD1. Trimming took 4 bases from V and 6 from J; bases not matched to a gene: 7. Germline CDR1 SGDLS, CDR2 YYNGEE. CDR3 length: 15 amino acids. The CDR3 sequence: CASSIRQGGDEKLFF. Here the CDR3 DNA reads TGTGCCAGCAGCATCCGACAGGGGGGGGATGAAAAACTGTTTTTT.

The chain links TRBV11-2 to TRBJ2-1; perhaps TRBD1 as D (5 bases). Between the trimmed V and J ends, which lost 5 bases and 5 bases, there was a span of 13 bases. Germline V gene lookup returns CDR1 SGHAT and CDR2 FQNNGV. CDR3 length: 14 amino acids. CDR3 region: CASSPGAGNNEQFF. The CDR3 region has the DNA TGTGCCAGCAGCCCTGGGGCCGGTAACAATGAGCAGTTCTTC.

The chain recombines TRBV18 with TRBJ2-7, with D possibly matching TRBD1 (6 bases). The CDR3 sequence is 14 residues long. From germline, CDR1 is KGHSH and CDR2 LQKENI. V lost 0 bases and J lost 1, with 7 bases in between. CDR3 loop: CASSPPGGSYEQYF. CDR3 sequence (DNA): TGTGCCAGCTCACCACCAGGGGGTTCCTACGAGCAGTACTTC.